This passage covers 23 T cell receptor beta chains from one sample sequenced in a study of CD8 T cells in Susac syndrome. Random hexamers were used to reverse transcribe roughly 0.45 to 1 ug of RNA. Using its own MiXCR run on the immunoSEQ multiplex PCR reads, TCRdb lists one record per CDR3 protein. The sample records roughly 80,000 distinct CDR3 sequences, roughly 94% being singletons. The sequencing input was CD8+ T cells from PBMCs. Receptors were obtained from a human donor in good health.

This clonotype showed up just a few times. V usage is TRBV11-2 and J usage is TRBJ2-7; 8 bases match TRBD1. Germline V gene lookup returns CDR1 SGHAT and CDR2 FQNNGV. The J segment lost 5 bases and the V segment lost 5 bases, leaving 2 bases of the junction unmatched. This CDR3 is built from 12 residues. CDR3 protein: CASSGDRNEQYV. CDR3 coding DNA: TGTGCCAGCAGCGGGGACAGGAACGAGCAGTACGTC.

CDR3 nucleotide sequence: TGTGCCAGCAGTTGGGGGGTCGGTCAGCCCCAGCATTTT. Protein product: CASSWGVGQPQHF. The chain is built from TRBV6-2 or TRBV6-3 and TRBJ1-5; TRBD1 might be the D (5 bases). From germline, CDR1 is MNHEY and CDR2 SVGEGT. This CDR3 spans 13 amino acids. Trimming took 4 bases from V and 6 from J, leaving 10 bases between them.

This clonotype came up a few times. The rearrangement links TRBV20-1 to TRBJ1-2; no clear D gene. Trimming took off 0 bases at V and 4 bases at J, with 12 bases between the two ends. The CDR3 consists of 14 residues. The germline V gene has CDR1 DFQATT and CDR2 SNEGSKA (reference sequence). The CDR3 spells CSARDGDTVYGYTF. CDR3 DNA sequence: TGCAGTGCTAGAGATGGAGATACAGTCTATGGCTACACCTTC.

Here the CDR3 reads CSAIPGIITNYGYTF. The CDR3 DNA follows: TGCAGTGCTATCCCAGGAATCATCACTAACTATGGCTACACCTTC. The chain is built from TRBV20-1 and TRBJ1-2; D unclear. This CDR3 has 15 amino acids. Trimming removed 4 bases from V and 0 bases from J, with 15 bases in between. Germline V CDR1 and CDR2: DFQATT, SNEGSKA (reference sequence).

The V gene is TRBV27, the J gene TRBJ1-1, with D perhaps matching TRBD1 (6 bases). Germline values: CDR1 MNHEY, CDR2 SMNVEV (reference sequence). The CDR3 loop spans 13 amino acids. V was pared by 3 bases and J by 11 bases, with 16 bases between. In nucleotides, the CDR3 is TGTGCCAGCAGTTTGTCAGGGGCGCAGAGGGCTTTCTTT. Protein: CASSLSGAQRAFF.

The chain joins TRBV4-3 to TRBJ2-7; D possibly matches TRBD1 or TRBD2 (5 bases each). The CDR3 covers 15 residues. Germline CDR1 and CDR2: LGHNA and YSLEER. V was trimmed by 1 base and J by 2 bases, leaving 12 bases between them. The CDR3 sequence is CASSQAGTGTYEQYF. The DNA for the CDR3 is TGCGCCAGCAGCCAAGCCGGGACGGGAACCTACGAGCAGTACTTC.

The CDR3 here is CASSSTRTPYNEQFF. The CDR3 nucleotides are TGTGCCAGCAGTTCCACGAGGACCCCCTACAATGAGCAGTTCTTC. The chain couples TRBV6-5 to TRBJ2-1; unclear D gene. Per germline, CDR1 MNHEY and CDR2 SVGAGI. Trimming cost V 4 bases and J 2 bases, with 12 bases left between them. CDR3 length: 15 residues.

The chain links TRBV2 to TRBJ2-5; no definite D call. Between the trimmed V and J ends, which lost 4 bases and 2 bases, there was a span of 11 bases. Germline-derived CDR1 and CDR2 are SNHLY and FYNNEI. The length of the CDR3 is 14 residues. DNA for the CDR3: TGTGCCAGCAGTGGATCAAGCCATCAAGAGACCCAGTACTTC. This translates into CASSGSSHQETQYF.

This chain links TRBV29-1 with TRBJ2-1; D is unresolved. The CDR3 is 8 amino acids. V was cut by 5 bases and J by 16 bases, with 9 bases left in between. CDR1 and CDR2 (germline): SQVTM, ANQGSEA. The CDR3 is CSVSGGFF. DNA of the CDR3: TGCAGCGTTTCCGGCGGTTTCTTC.

CDR3: CASAAGPWTFF. The CDR3 region has the DNA TGTGCCAGCGCTGCCGGGCCGTGGACTTTCTTT. V gene TRBV27 combines with J gene TRBJ1-1; D call uncertain. The germline V and J ends were trimmed by 8 bases and 12 bases, with 16 bases remaining between them. The CDR3 length is 11 residues. The V gene's germline CDR1 is MNHEY and CDR2 SMNVEV (reference sequence).

The chain employs TRBV5-1 and TRBJ2-1; perhaps TRBD2 as D (5 bases). CDR1 and CDR2 from the germline V gene are SGHRS and YFSETQ. V was clipped by 0 bases and J by 0 bases, with 10 bases between them. The CDR3 extends over 16 amino acids. The CDR3 DNA reads as TGCGCCAGCAGCTTGGATCTGGCGGGCTCCTACAATGAGCAGTTCTTC. Amino acids: CASSLDLAGSYNEQFF.

The V and J genes are TRBV7-9 and TRBJ2-1; 9 bases are shared with TRBD2. The CDR3 is 17 residues long. The junction had 13 bases not matched to a gene; V was cut back by 2 bases and J by 8 bases. Germline V lookup: CDR1 SEHNR, CDR2 FQNEAQ (reference sequence). The CDR3 nucleotides are TGTGCCAGCAGCTTATGGTCCCGGGTTAGCGGGGGCTATGAGCAGTTCTTC. Its protein product is CASSLWSRVSGGYEQFF.

The V gene is TRBV27, the J gene TRBJ1-1; no reliable D call. The V gene lost 6 bases and the J gene lost 0 bases, with 11 bases spanning the gap. From germline, CDR1 is MNHEY and CDR2 SMNVEV (reference sequence). The CDR3 spans 14 residues. CDR3 sequence (DNA): TGTGCCAGCAGGGATGGTGGGGTGAACACTGAAGCTTTCTTT. Translation gives CASRDGGVNTEAFF.

The chain has TRBV28 and TRBJ1-1; D is undetermined. CDR3 length equals 14 residues. V lost 8 bases, J lost 1 base, and 14 bases lay in between. The germline V gene has CDR1 MDHEN and CDR2 SYDVKM. The CDR3 bases are TGTGCCAGCTCAGTTTGGCGTACGAACACTGAAGCTTTCTTT. This gives the protein CASSVWRTNTEAFF. Drawing the rest from reference TRBV28 and TRBJ1-1, the complete variable domain is DVKVTQSSRYLVKRTGEKVFLECVQDMDHENMFWYRQDPGLGLRLIYFSYDVKMKEKGDIPEGYSVSREKKERFSLILESASTNQTSMYLCASSVWRTNTEAFFGQGTRLTVV.

V is TRBV2 and J is TRBJ2-5; D ambiguous. CDR1 and CDR2 (germline): SNHLY, FYNNEI. CDR3 length equals 13 residues. V lost 2 bases and J lost 13, with 17 bases in between. CDR3 in DNA: TGTGCCAGCAGTGAATGGAGTTACGCGTTGGTGTACTTC. Protein product: CASSEWSYALVYF.

This rearrangement joins TRBV10-3 to TRBJ2-4, with 7 bases lining up with TRBD1. V lost 2 bases, J lost 8 bases, and 6 bases stayed unmatched. The CDR3 is made up of 14 amino acids. CDR1 and CDR2 from the germline V gene are ENHRY and SYGVKD. CDR3 nucleotides: TGTGCCATCAGTGAGGTCCAGGGGGAACACATTCAGTACTTC. As protein: CAISEVQGEHIQYF.

The chain uses TRBV4-1 and TRBJ2-7; D gene unclear. V gave up 0 bases and J gave up 3 bases, with 6 bases separating them. CDR1 is MGHRA and CDR2 is YSYEKL in the germline V gene. The CDR3 contains 13 residues. The CDR3 DNA follows: TGCGCCAGCAGCCAAGATGGTGGCTACGAGCAGTACTTC. Translating it yields CASSQDGGYEQYF.

V gene TRBV9 combines with J gene TRBJ2-7, with a weak D call TRBD1 (5 bases). Deletions cut 2 bases from V and 5 bases from J, with 17 bases between. The CDR3 is made up of 15 amino acids. Per the germline V gene, CDR1 is SGDLS and CDR2 is YYNGEE. As DNA, the CDR3 is TGTGCCAGCAGCGTCGGGCAGGGATCCCTCGACGAGCAGTACTTC. Protein sequence: CASSVGQGSLDEQYF.

The V call is TRBV6-5, the J call TRBJ2-1; the match to TRBD2 covers 12 bases. Per germline, CDR1 MNHEY and CDR2 SVGAGI. Germline trimming cut 5 bases from V and 5 bases from J; bases unmatched to any gene: 4. This CDR3 spans 15 amino acids. The CDR3 loop is CASSVLAGGHNEQFF. The CDR3 DNA reads as TGTGCCAGCAGTGTACTAGCGGGAGGTCACAATGAGCAGTTCTTC.

The rearrangement joins TRBV21-1 to TRBJ1-1. TRBV21-1 is listed as a pseudogene. The CDR3 contains 16 residues. CDR3 nucleotide sequence: TGTGCCAGCAGCTCAATAGGGCACAGCGCGAGCACTGAAGCTTTCTTT. Encoded protein: CASSSIGHSASTEAFF.

This clonotype was detected once. This chain uses TRBV7-3 with TRBJ2-5; TRBD1 is a possible D gene (5 bases). Germline CDR1 and CDR2: SGHTA and FQGTGA. This CDR3 comprises 15 residues. V shed 3 bases and J shed 2 bases, with 13 bases lying between them. The CDR3 coding sequence is TGTGCCAGCAGCTTTTTTCCCGCAGGGCAAGAGACCCAGTACTTC. Translating gives CASSFFPAGQETQYF.

This chain connects TRBV7-9 to TRBJ2-2; D is undetermined. Germline-derived CDR1 and CDR2 are SEHNR and FQNEAQ (reference sequence). V lost 10 bases, J lost 6 bases, and 12 bases lay in between. This CDR3 is 12 amino acids long. In DNA, the CDR3 is TGTGCCATCCCCCACTGGCCCGGGGAGCTGTTTTTT. Translating gives CAIPHWPGELFF.

This chain connects TRBV12-3 or TRBV12-4 to TRBJ1-4; D is ambiguous. CDR3 length: 11 residues. V gave up 5 bases and J gave up 6 bases, with 4 bases separating them. CDR3 nucleotides: TGTGCCAGCAGTCCAGATGAAAAACTGTTTTTT. This encodes CASSPDEKLFF.